This T cell receptor (beta chain) emerged from a study of response to subunit inactivated influenza vaccine. Via MiXCR, TCRdb re-called the RT-PCR reads, giving one row per CDR3 protein. The table records roughly 760,000 distinct CDR3 sequences, 21% of them present only once. Regarding the study as a whole: Each seasonal influenza vaccination, the authors suggested, recruits few new T cells.

The length of the CDR3 is 14 residues. Germline assignment: CDR1 MNHEY and CDR2 SVGAGI. V was cut by 2 bases and J by 3 bases, with 11 bases left in between. Comment on this clonotype: Its target is not known.

This sequence was found in a man aged 50 to 60 who received an inactivated influenza vaccine. The chain employs TRBV6-5 and TRBJ2-7, with D possibly matching TRBD1 (5 bases). The sample here was PBMCs from blood, taken 5 to 6 days after vaccination. The CDR3 DNA follows: TGTGCCAGCAGTTACCTAGGACACAGCTACGAGCAGTACTTC. Protein: CASSYLGHSYEQYF.